Listed here are 25 T cell receptor beta chains from one sample, sequenced in a study of response to subunit inactivated influenza vaccine. TCRdb passed the RT-PCR reads through MiXCR, listing each CDR3 protein once. Of more than 450,000 distinct CDR3 sequences in the sample, around 10% were seen once. These data were likewise used in another study, on T cells expressing NK-cell markers. That source reports: The cDNA for TCR beta came from 5'RACE template switching with UMIs.

Material: PBMCs from blood, obtained on the day of vaccination. The source of these receptors is a man between 45 and 60 years old who received an inactivated influenza vaccine.

In this sample, this clonotype turned up a few times. The chain has TRBV28 and TRBJ2-1; the match to TRBD2 covers 8 bases. Germline V CDR1 and CDR2: MDHEN, SYDVKM. With 7 bases clipped from V and 8 bases from J, the junction kept 13 bases outside the gene matches. The CDR3 sequence is 15 residues long. In DNA, the CDR3 is TGTGCCAGCATTTCGCGGGGGGCAACCGCCTATGAGCAGTTCTTC. It is translated as CASISRGATAYEQFF.

This clonotype came up a few times. This chain links TRBV5-6 with TRBJ2-5; D gene ambiguous. V lost 5 bases, J lost 3 bases, and 11 bases lay in between. The CDR3 runs 13 residues. Germline-derived CDR1 and CDR2 are SGHDT and YYEEEE. The CDR3 region is CASRPVSEETQYF. The DNA of the CDR3 is TGTGCCAGCAGACCGGTGAGCGAAGAGACCCAGTACTTC. Filled out from reference TRBV5-6 and TRBJ2-5, the complete variable domain reads DAGVTQSPTHLIKTRGQQVTLRCSPKSGHDTVSWYQQALGQGPQFIFQYYEEEERQRGNFPDRFSGHQFPNYSSELNVNALLLGDSALYLCASRPVSEETQYFGPGTRLLVL.

This clonotype turned up a few times. This chain links TRBV28 with TRBJ2-2; possible D gene TRBD2, 5 bases. In germline, CDR1 is MDHEN, CDR2 SYDVKM. This CDR3 is 15 amino acids long. V lost 2 bases and J 6 bases, leaving 13 bases between the germline ends. The CDR3 protein is CASSLEGLVSGELFF. CDR3 nucleotides: TGTGCCAGCAGTTTAGAGGGCCTAGTCTCCGGGGAGCTGTTTTTT. The whole variable domain, remainder taken from reference TRBV28 and TRBJ2-2, is DVKVTQSSRYLVKRTGEKVFLECVQDMDHENMFWYRQDPGLGLRLIYFSYDVKMKEKGDIPEGYSVSREKKERFSLILESASTNQTSMYLCASSLEGLVSGELFFGEGSRLTVL.

For this clonotype: The germline gene is not matched at one end of the junction; a read error may be the cause. The V and J genes are TRBV4-2 and TRBJ2-7, with a possible D match to TRBD1 (5 bases). The CDR3 is made up of 18 amino acids. Germline values: CDR1 LGHNA, CDR2 YNFKEQ. CDR3: CAISPGLQGFRSSYEQYF. The CDR3 nucleotides read TGTGCCATCAGCCCCGGGCTCCAGGGATTCCGGAGCTCCTACGAGCAGTACTTC.

The rearrangement uses TRBV7-2 and TRBJ2-5, with D possibly being TRBD1 (6 bases). Germline lookup yields CDR1 SGHTA and CDR2 FQGNSA. The CDR3 has 17 amino acids. V was pared by 1 base and J by 5 bases, with 20 bases between. Written as DNA, the CDR3 is TGTGCCAGCAGCTTAGTCCCCGCGGGCAGGGGAGCGGAGACCCAGTACTTC. Translation gives CASSLVPAGRGAETQYF.

This clonotype was counted only a few times. This sequence joins TRBV5-1 and TRBJ2-1; 7 bases fit TRBD2. There are 19 residues in the CDR3. The V and J ends lost 0 bases and 1 base, in that order; junction bases with no gene match: 13. Germline CDR1 reads SGHRS; CDR2 reads YFSETQ. The CDR3 coding sequence is TGCGCCAGCAGCTTGGGGCTCCGGCGCGGGGGAGATTCCTACAATGAGCAGTTCTTC. Encoded protein: CASSLGLRRGGDSYNEQFF.

The chain is built from TRBV25-1 and TRBJ2-6, with TRBD2 matching over 8 bases. The CDR3 loop spans 18 amino acids. V lost 0 bases, J lost 1 base, and 5 bases stayed unmatched. CDR1 and CDR2 (germline): MGHDK, SYGVNS. The CDR3 DNA sequence: TGTGCCAGCAGTGAATACCGGGGGGGCAAATCTGGGGCCAACGTCCTGACTTTC. Translation: CASSEYRGGKSGANVLTF. The full variable domain, its missing parts supplied by reference TRBV25-1 and TRBJ2-6, is EADIYQTPRYLVIGTGKKITLECSQTMGHDKMYWYQQDPGMELHLIHYSYGVNSTEKGDLSSESTVSRIRTEHFPLTLESARPSHTSQYLCASSEYRGGKSGANVLTFGAGSRLTVL.

The CDR3 nucleotides are TGCAGTGCTAGAGATTTAAGACAGGGCGACTACGAGCAGTACTTC. Its translation: CSARDLRQGDYEQYF. This chain joins TRBV20-1 and TRBJ2-7; 7 nucleotides align to TRBD1. Per the germline V gene, CDR1 is DFQATT and CDR2 is SNEGSKA (reference sequence). V shed 0 bases, J shed 3 bases, and the junction held 8 bases outside the gene matches. The CDR3 is 15 amino acids.

This clonotype turned up a few times. The V call is TRBV28, the J call TRBJ2-3; TRBD2 is a possible D gene (5 bases). This CDR3 has 15 amino acids. Germline V gene sequence: CDR1 MDHEN, CDR2 SYDVKM. V was clipped by 2 bases and J by 3 bases, with 12 bases between them. The CDR3 DNA is TGTGCCAGCAGTTTAGGCGAGGGATCGACAGATACGCAGTATTTT. Protein sequence: CASSLGEGSTDTQYF.

This clonotype turned up a few times. This chain joins TRBV4-3 and TRBJ2-1; a possible D gene is TRBD2 (6 bases). CDR1 LGHNA and CDR2 YSLEER come from the germline V gene. V lost 1 base and J 9 bases, leaving 16 bases between the germline ends. The CDR3 sequence is 15 residues long. The CDR3 DNA is TGCGCCAGCAGCCAAGTTGGGGACTCGAAAGGTGAGCAGTTCTTC. Translating it yields CASSQVGDSKGEQFF.

This clonotype was counted between two and nine times. CDR3 residues: CASSVWKGGPYEQFF. CDR3 in DNA: TGTGCCAGCAGCGTATGGAAGGGGGGGCCCTATGAGCAGTTCTTC. The V gene is TRBV9, the J gene TRBJ2-1; possibly TRBD2 for D (7 bases). Deletions cut 1 base from V and 8 bases from J, with 16 bases between. The CDR3 length is 15 residues. The germline V gene has CDR1 SGDLS and CDR2 YYNGEE.

The chain employs TRBV5-1 and TRBJ2-5; 7 nucleotides line up with TRBD1. Trimming removed 4 bases from V and 5 bases from J; junction bases left unmatched: 8. CDR1 SGHRS and CDR2 YFSETQ come from the germline V gene. The CDR3 runs to 14 residues. In DNA form, the CDR3 reads TGCGCCAGCAGCCCACTGACAGGGTCCGAGACCCAGTACTTC. Translation: CASSPLTGSETQYF.

Many counts were recorded for this clonotype. The V and J genes are TRBV5-1 and TRBJ1-4; perhaps TRBD1 as D (6 bases). V dropped 4 bases and J dropped 0 bases, with 10 bases sitting between them. CDR3 length: 15 amino acids. Per the germline V gene, CDR1 is SGHRS and CDR2 is YFSETQ. CDR3 region: CASSPRTATNEKLFF. The CDR3 DNA is TGCGCCAGCAGCCCGAGGACAGCAACTAATGAAAAACTGTTTTTT.

There are a few counts of this clonotype. V usage is TRBV29-1 and J usage is TRBJ2-7; unclear D gene. The CDR3 runs 11 residues. Germline assignment: CDR1 SQVTM and CDR2 ANQGSEA. V was shortened by 4 bases and J by 3 bases, with 7 bases between the two germline ends. CDR3 region: CSVAQDYEQYF. The CDR3 bases are TGCAGCGTTGCTCAAGACTACGAGCAGTACTTC.

This clonotype was counted between two and nine times. The chain couples TRBV7-2 to TRBJ2-7, with TRBD1 identical over 7 bases. J lost 3 bases, V lost 3 bases, and 23 bases had no gene match. CDR3 length: 20 residues. CDR1 and CDR2 (germline): SGHTA, FQGNSA. CDR3 in DNA: TGTGCCAGCAGCTTTGCCCGGGTGTTGCTACAGGGGCGGGTCAGCTACGAGCAGTACTTC. This encodes CASSFARVLLQGRVSYEQYF.

A note on this clonotype: A read error is possible here, since a much larger clone lies one base away. The chain carries TRBV6-1 and TRBJ1-5, with 8 bases matching TRBD1. Germline V CDR1 and CDR2: MNHNS, SASEGT. Trimming removed 4 bases from V and 3 bases from J; junction bases left unmatched: 2. CDR3 length: 14 amino acids. The CDR3 protein is CASSGQGLNQPQHF. The CDR3 nucleotides are TGTGCCAGCAGTGGACAGGGGCTCAATCAGCCCCAGCATTTT.

This clonotype was picked up a small number of times. J is TRBJ2-5 and V is TRBV11-2; 7 nucleotides match TRBD1. The V and J ends lost 0 bases and 2 bases, in that order; junction bases with no gene match: 6. CDR3 length: 16 residues. Germline CDR1 is SGHAT and CDR2 is FQNNGV. CDR3 in amino acids: CASSLERYRGQETQYF. The CDR3 coding sequence is TGTGCCAGCAGCTTAGAACGTTACAGGGGACAAGAGACCCAGTACTTC. The complete variable domain, with remaining parts taken from reference TRBV11-2 and TRBJ2-5, reads EAGVAQSPRYKIIEKRQSVAFWCNPISGHATLYWYQQILGQGPKLLIQFQNNGVVDDSQLPKDRFSAERLKGVDSTLKIQPAKLEDSAVYLCASSLERYRGQETQYFGPGTRLLVL.

The rearrangement joins TRBV9 to TRBJ2-1; D gene uncertain. V was cut by 4 bases and J by 4 bases, with 24 bases left in between. The CDR3 totals 18 residues. Germline V CDR1 and CDR2: SGDLS, YYNGEE. CDR3 protein: CASSPRVQGILSYNEQFF. The CDR3 DNA reads as TGTGCCAGCAGCCCCCGCGTGCAAGGGATCCTCTCTTACAATGAGCAGTTCTTC.

The chain carries TRBV15 and TRBJ1-2; 7 bases match TRBD1. CDR3 size: 15 residues. Germline CDR1 is LNHNV and CDR2 is YYDKDF (reference sequence). With 1 base clipped from V and 8 bases from J, the junction kept 10 bases outside the gene matches. The CDR3 nucleotides are TGTGCCACCAGCAGAGGCACAGGGGCGGGTGGCGGCTACACCTTC. This encodes CATSRGTGAGGGYTF.

The genes are TRBV7-2 and TRBJ2-7; TRBD1 might be the D (5 bases). Looked up from germline, CDR1 is SGHTA and CDR2 is FQGNSA. The CDR3 extends over 14 amino acids. Trimming cost V 5 bases and J 3 bases, with 14 bases left between them. DNA of the CDR3: TGTGCCAGCAGCCTTCGACAGTCTGGCTACGAGCAGTACTTC. Translated: CASSLRQSGYEQYF. The full variable domain, rest sourced from reference TRBV7-2 and TRBJ2-7, is GAGVSQSPSNKVTEKGKDVELRCDPISGHTALYWYRQSLGQGLEFLIYFQGNSAPDKSGLPSDRFSAERTGGSVSTLTIQRTQQEDSAVYLCASSLRQSGYEQYFGPGTRLTVT.

This clonotype was observed a few times. In DNA, the CDR3 is TGTGCCAGCAGCTTAAAACCCGGGACTAGTTCCACAGATACGCAGTATTTT. It codes for CASSLKPGTSSTDTQYF. J is TRBJ2-3 and V is TRBV7-9; 8 positions agree with TRBD2. Trimming cost V 2 bases and J 2 bases; bases outside gene matches: 9. The CDR3 has 17 amino acids. Germline CDR1 reads SEHNR; CDR2 reads FQNEAQ (reference sequence).

A few counts support this clonotype. V usage is TRBV9 and J usage is TRBJ2-3, with unresolved D. This CDR3 is built from 14 residues. CDR1 and CDR2 (germline): SGDLS, YYNGEE. Trimming stripped 0 bases from V and 2 bases from J, with 7 bases between. The CDR3 spells CASSVARNTDTQYF. The DNA of the CDR3 is TGTGCCAGCAGCGTAGCCAGGAACACAGATACGCAGTATTTT. The entire variable domain, with the rest obtained from reference TRBV9 and TRBJ2-3, is as follows: DSGVTQTPKHLITATGQRVTLRCSPRSGDLSVYWYQQSLDQGLQFLIQYYNGEERAKGNILERFSAQQFPDLHSELNLSSLELGDSALYFCASSVARNTDTQYFGPGTRLTVL.

This chain uses TRBV29-1 with TRBJ1-4; 12 nucleotides match TRBD1. Trimming cost V 6 bases and J 4 bases; bases outside gene matches: 6. CDR3 length equals 15 residues. The V gene's germline CDR1 is SQVTM and CDR2 ANQGSEA. CDR3 bases: TGCAGCGTGGGGACAGGGGGCGGTAGTAATGAAAAACTGTTTTTT. Its protein is CSVGTGGGSNEKLFF. Together with reference TRBV29-1 and TRBJ1-4, the CDR3 gives the full variable domain: SAVISQKPSRDICQRGTSLTIQCQVDSQVTMMFWYRQQPGQSLTLIATANQGSEATYESGFVIDKFPISRPNLTFSTLTVSNMSPEDSSIYLCSVGTGGGSNEKLFFGSGTQLSVL.

This clonotype has just a few counts. V gene TRBV6-2 or TRBV6-3 combines with J gene TRBJ2-7, with TRBD1 identical over 10 bases. The CDR3 has 15 amino acids. The junction had 10 bases not matched to a gene; V was cut back by 6 bases and J by 5 bases. The germline V gene has CDR1 MNHEY and CDR2 SVGEGT. CDR3 in amino acids: CASSPRTGGINEQYF. The CDR3 region has the DNA TGTGCCAGCAGCCCTCGGACAGGGGGAATCAACGAGCAGTACTTC.

This chain connects TRBV10-3 to TRBJ1-1, with no clear D. This CDR3 is built from 14 residues. V dropped 5 bases and J dropped 2 bases, with 12 bases sitting between them. Germline CDR1 and CDR2: ENHRY and SYGVKD. CDR3 residues: CAISSHEGNTEAFF. CDR3 in DNA: TGTGCCATCAGTAGTCACGAGGGAAACACTGAAGCTTTCTTT.